The T cell receptor beta chain described here comes from a study of T-cell reconstitution after alpha-beta-depleted transplantation in children. This clonotype was counted a few times. Library preparation (for TCRbeta) was performed with unique molecular identifiers. MiXCR was run by TCRdb on the PCR reads, yielding one entry per CDR3 protein. The sample has some 390,000 distinct CDR3 sequences; about a fifth are singletons. The ends were cut back, 2 bases at V and 9 bases at J, with 8 bases in the middle. The CDR3 sequence is 12 residues long. The TCR was taken from a human donor who donated a stem cell graft to a child with acute myeloid leukemia. This chain joins TRBV12-3 or TRBV12-4 and TRBJ1-5; D unresolved. Sample: PBMCs from the stem cell graft donor, taken from the stem cell graft. CDR3 DNA: TGTGCCAGCAGTTTATCCGAGCGGCCCCAGCATTTT. The encoded protein is CASSLSERPQHF.